Listed below are T cell receptor beta chains from one sample, sequenced in a study of blood T cell repertoires in COVID-19. Some clones are missing from TCRdb's copy, which holds only in-frame ones; the method was immunoSEQ multiplex PCR. The repertoire has fewer than 500,000 clones, about 89% of them found once; the top ten carry approximately 1.2%. Source material: PBMCs or T cells enriched from blood (not recorded which). The receptors were sampled from a man aged 25 to 40 who had recovered from COVID-19. CDR3s include the opening cysteine and the closing phenylalanine or tryptophan. The order of the fields is J gene, V gene, clone size, D gene, CDR3 DNA, CDR3 protein. The D gene is left open where the match is weak. Rows may omit the clone size; those that give it use once, few, many or a size class.

>TRBJ2-7|TRBV11-3|.|TRBD1
TGTGCCAGCAGCCCAGCGGGACAGGGATCTTACGAGCAGTACTTC
CASSPAGQGSYEQYF
>TRBJ2-7|TRBV5-1|.|.
TGCGCCAGCAGCCACAGGGGGGGCATTGTTTACGAGCAGTACTTC
CASSHRGGIVYEQYF
>TRBJ2-2|TRBV3-1/TRBV3-2|.|.
TGTGCCAGCAGCCAAGATCCATTTTTACTAGGTCGGGCCGGGGAGCTGTTTTTT
CASSQDPFLLGRAGELFF
>TRBJ1-3|TRBV2|.|.
TGTGCCAGCAGCGCTCGGGGAATCTCTGGAAACACCATATATTTT
CASSARGISGNTIYF
>TRBJ2-1|TRBV2|.|TRBD1
TGTGCCAGCAGTGAACAGGGGGTGAGTTACAATGAGCAGTTCTTC
CASSEQGVSYNEQFF
>TRBJ2-7|TRBV30|.|TRBD2
TGTGCCTGGACTAGCGGGGGGGCCGGACGATACGAGCAGTACTTC
CAWTSGGAGRYEQYF
>TRBJ2-3|TRBV3-1/TRBV3-2|.|TRBD2
TGTGCCAGCAGTCCACTAGCGGGGGGGCCAAAAGATACGCAGTATTTT
CASSPLAGGPKDTQYF
>TRBJ2-3|TRBV6-2/TRBV6-3|.|.
TGTGCCAGCAGTTACTCGAGATCAGATACGCAGTATTTT
CASSYSRSDTQYF
>TRBJ1-4|TRBV10-3|.|.
TGTGCCATCAGTGAGGGGGGGGCTAGCCCAAAACTGTTTTTT
CAISEGGASPKLFF
>TRBJ1-1|TRBV5-1|.|.
TGCGCCAGCAGCTTGTTTGAGCTGAACACTGAAGCTTTCTTT
CASSLFELNTEAFF
>TRBJ2-3|TRBV21-1|.|.
TGTGCCAGCCCTGAGGAGAAAAAGCACCTCAGCACAGATACGCAGTATTTT
CASPEEKKHLSTDTQYF
>TRBJ2-5|TRBV7-2|once|TRBD2
TGTGCCAGCAGCTTAGATCGGTGGGACTACCGGGGGGGAGAGACCCAGTACTTC
CASSLDRWDYRGGETQYF
>TRBJ1-5|TRBV19|.|.
TGTGCCAGTAGTGTGTACTTTCAGCCCCAGCATTTT
CASSVYFQPQHF
>TRBJ1-1|TRBV5-4|.|.
TGTGCCAGCAGCGATGTGGGGAGGGAGAGTGAAGCTTTCTTT
CASSDVGRESEAFF
>TRBJ1-2|TRBV16|.|.
TGTGCCAGCAGCCAATCCGTTGGCTACACCTTC
CASSQSVGYTF
>TRBJ2-7|TRBV18|.|.
TGTGCCAGCTCACCAGAGTTGGTTGGGAGCGAGCAGTACTTC
CASSPELVGSEQYF
>TRBJ2-6|TRBV5-1|.|.
TGCGCCAGCAGCCTCGGACAGACCTCTGGGGCCAACGTCCTGACTTTC
CASSLGQTSGANVLTF
>TRBJ1-2|TRBV27|.|TRBD1
TGTGCCAGCAGTTTATCGACAGGGACGATCGATGGCTACACCTTC
CASSLSTGTIDGYTF
>TRBJ1-6|TRBV12-5|.|TRBD1
TGTGCTAGTGGTCCCCCGGGGACAGAATCGAGGTCACCCCTCCACTTT
CASGPPGTESRSPLHF
>TRBJ2-4|TRBV23-1|.|.
TGCGCCAGCAGTCAATCGGAGGGGGCAAGCGAGTCGGCCAAAAACATTCAGTACTTC
CASSQSEGASESAKNIQYF
>TRBJ1-5|TRBV4-1|.|.
TGCGCCAGCAGCCAAGTTCAGCGGAACCAGCCCCAGCATTTT
CASSQVQRNQPQHF
>TRBJ1-4|TRBV3-1/TRBV3-2|.|.
TGTGCCAGCAGCCACCTCCGGGATAATGAAAAACTGTTTTTT
CASSHLRDNEKLFF
>TRBJ2-1|TRBV6-2/TRBV6-3|.|.
TGTGCCAGCAGTTCCCACAGGATAACACTCTACAATGAGCAGTTCTTC
CASSSHRITLYNEQFF
>TRBJ1-1|TRBV13|.|.
TGTGCCAGCAGCTTAGAAGACAGCAGCCTTGAAGCTTTCTTT
CASSLEDSSLEAFF
>TRBJ1-1|TRBV5-4|.|.
TGTGCCAGCAGCTTCGCAGGAACGAACACTGAAGCTTTCTTT
CASSFAGTNTEAFF
>TRBJ2-3|TRBV2|.|.
TGTGCCAGCAATTTAGTCCTTCTGAATACGCAGTATTTT
CASNLVLLNTQYF
>TRBJ2-3|TRBV9|.|TRBD2
TGTGCCAGCAGCGTAGGAGAGACTAGCGGCTCCACAGATACGCAGTATTTT
CASSVGETSGSTDTQYF
>TRBJ2-3|TRBV7-2|.|.
TGTGCCAGCAGCCCTACTCTGGATACGCAGTATTTT
CASSPTLDTQYF
>TRBJ2-2|TRBV2|.|TRBD2
TGTGCCAGCAGTGAAAGAGCGGGGGGGCCGTCCACCGGGGAGCTGTTTTTT
CASSERAGGPSTGELFF
>TRBJ2-5|TRBV6-2/TRBV6-3|.|.
TGTGCCAGCAGTGACTGGGACTCAGTCGAGACCCAGTACTTC
CASSDWDSVETQYF
>TRBJ1-1|TRBV5-6|.|TRBD1
TGTGCCAGCAGCAGACCGGACAGGGCCACTGAAGCTTTCTTT
CASSRPDRATEAFF
>TRBJ2-2|TRBV18|few|.
TGTGCCAGCTCACCGGGGCGGGGAAACACCGGGGAGCTGTTTTTT
CASSPGRGNTGELFF
>TRBJ1-3|TRBV18|.|.
TGTGCCAGCTCACCACCTGGCAGCTCTGGAAACACCATATATTTT
CASSPPGSSGNTIYF
>TRBJ1-5|TRBV12-3/TRBV12-4|.|.
TGTGCCAGCAGGCCAACAGGGTACGAGCCCCAGCATTTT
CASRPTGYEPQHF
>TRBJ2-3|TRBV10-3|.|TRBD2
TGTGCCATCAGCCGGGGGGGCCGCGGAATGGGAGATACGCAGTATTTT
CAISRGGRGMGDTQYF
>TRBJ1-5|TRBV6-5|.|.
TGTGCCAGCGGGAATAGACAGGCCAATCAGCCCCAGCATTTT
CASGNRQANQPQHF
>TRBJ1-6|TRBV10-3|once|.
TGTGCCATTAAGCCCGGGAATAATTCACCCCTCCACTTT
CAIKPGNNSPLHF
>TRBJ2-5|TRBV5-1|once|.
TGCGCCAGCCGCAGGGGAGAGACCCAGTACTTC
CASRRGETQYF
>TRBJ1-5|TRBV5-1|few|.
TGCGCCAGCAGCGCAGGGCCCAATCAGCCCCAGCATTTT
CASSAGPNQPQHF
>TRBJ1-1|TRBV18|.|.
TGTGCCAGCTCACCATTATATGGGGGCTTGAACACTGAAGCTTTCTTT
CASSPLYGGLNTEAFF
>TRBJ2-2|TRBV2|.|TRBD1
TGTGCCAGCACACAGGGGGCTGCCGGGGAGCTGTTTTTT
CASTQGAAGELFF
>TRBJ1-3|TRBV19|.|.
TGTGCCAGTATAAGCCTTAGCTCTGGAAACACCATATATTTT
CASISLSSGNTIYF